These 22 T cell receptor beta chains originate from one sample sequenced in a study of blood T cells in healthy people across ages. A sample-barcoded 5' primer and a J-beta primer mix were used in a second PCR of roughly 6 to 11 cycles. MiXCR was run by TCRdb on the 5' RACE reads, yielding one entry per CDR3 protein. The table shows approximately 2,000,000 distinct CDR3 sequences, with 39% occurring only once. The sample comprised blood. Source of these receptors: a human donor in good health.

There are a few counts of this clonotype. The chain has TRBV12-3 or TRBV12-4 and TRBJ1-4, with 7 nucleotides matching TRBD1. The V gene end was trimmed by 3 bases and the J gene end by 3 bases; junction bases not matched to a gene: 4. The CDR3 spans 15 residues. CDR3 region: CASSFLQGANEKLFF. CDR3 in DNA: TGTGCCAGCAGTTTTCTCCAGGGGGCTAATGAAAAACTGTTTTTT.

The J gene is TRBJ2-5, the V gene TRBV15, with D possibly TRBD2 on 5 matching bases. Germline V gene data show CDR1 as LNHNV and CDR2 as YYDKDF (reference sequence). Between the trimmed V and J ends, which lost 5 bases and 0 bases, there was a span of 13 bases. The CDR3 is made up of 15 amino acids. The CDR3 loop reads CATSAGRGNQETQYF. CDR3 DNA sequence: TGTGCCACCAGCGCCGGCCGAGGGAACCAAGAGACCCAGTACTTC.

The J gene is TRBJ2-1, the V gene TRBV20-1; 11 nucleotides match TRBD2. In germline, CDR1 is DFQATT, CDR2 SNEGSKA (reference sequence). The V segment lost 6 bases and the J segment 6 bases; nucleotides outside the gene matches: 13. The CDR3 extends over 16 amino acids. The CDR3, as DNA: TGCAGTGCCCCTTATAATAGCGGGGGGGTCCGCAATGAGCAGTTCTTC. This sequence encodes CSAPYNSGGVRNEQFF.

The chain has TRBV20-1 and TRBJ2-1, with D perhaps TRBD1 or TRBD2 (6 bases each). Trimming shortened V by 7 bases and J by 3 bases, and 13 bases separated the two germline ends. The CDR3 consists of 13 residues. Germline V gene data show CDR1 as DFQATT and CDR2 as SNEGSKA (reference sequence). The CDR3 bases are TGCAGTGTATCGGGGGCTGTCTACAATGAGCAGTTCTTC. Its protein is CSVSGAVYNEQFF.

The V and J genes are TRBV24-1 and TRBJ2-5; the D gene is possibly TRBD2 (6 bases). CDR3 length equals 14 residues. Germline CDR1 is KGHDR and CDR2 is SFDVKD. V lost 3 bases to trimming and J lost 3 bases, with 10 bases between them. CDR3 coding DNA: TGTGCCACCAGTGATCCCGTAGCGGAAGAGACCCAGTACTTC. Translated: CATSDPVAEETQYF.

This clonotype was detected a few times. The chain couples TRBV24-1 to TRBJ2-1; 7 nucleotides match TRBD2. The CDR3 length is 16 residues. Germline V lookup: CDR1 KGHDR, CDR2 SFDVKD. Trimming cost V 5 bases and J 5 bases; bases outside gene matches: 11. CDR3 sequence (DNA): TGTGCCACCAGTGGGTGGGAGGGAGAAGGGGACAATGAGCAGTTCTTC. Protein: CATSGWEGEGDNEQFF.

Regarding this clonotype: A read error may produce the germline difference seen at one junction end. J is TRBJ2-4 and V is TRBV6-5; D possibly matches TRBD1 or TRBD2 (6 bases each). The tail of the sequence fits TRBJ2-7 better, so the J call may be wrong. The CDR3 loop spans 12 amino acids. The germline V gene has CDR1 MNHEY and CDR2 SVGAGI. The CDR3 nucleotides are TGTGCCGGCAGCAAAGGGGGGTACGAGCAGTACTTC. This translates into CAGSKGGYEQYF.

The chain carries TRBV15 and TRBJ2-5, with 9 positions matching TRBD2. With V trimmed by 0 bases and J by 5 bases, 7 bases remained unmatched. CDR1 LNHNV and CDR2 YYDKDF come from the germline V gene (reference sequence). CDR3 length: 16 amino acids. The CDR3 nucleotides are TGTGCCACCAGCAGAGACGGGGCGGGGGGGCCGGAGACCCAGTACTTC. Amino acid sequence: CATSRDGAGGPETQYF.

This clonotype was counted once. The rearrangement links TRBV29-1 to TRBJ2-4; D gene ambiguous. The DNA matches TRBJ2-5 better at its end, which makes the J call doubtful. The V gene's germline CDR1 is SQVTM and CDR2 ANQGSEA. CDR3 length: 14 residues. The CDR3 is CSVESIRERETQYF. CDR3 coding DNA: TGCAGCGTTGAGAGTATAAGGGAAAGGGAGACCCAGTACTTC.

The chain is built from TRBV4-3 and TRBJ1-2; 9 bases fit TRBD1. Losses at the gene ends were 7 bases for V and 3 bases for J; bases not matched to a gene: 12. Germline V gene lookup returns CDR1 LGHNA and CDR2 YSLEER. The CDR3 has 16 amino acids. The CDR3 sequence is CASNPSPGQGYYGYTF. The DNA of the CDR3 is TGCGCCAGCAACCCCTCTCCGGGACAGGGATACTATGGCTACACCTTC.

The gene calls are TRBV29-1 and TRBJ2-5, with 10 bases lining up with TRBD2. Germline CDR1 and CDR2: SQVTM and ANQGSEA. The CDR3 totals 16 residues. Trimming at V came to 6 bases and at J to 5 bases, leaving 15 bases not matched to a gene. The CDR3 DNA sequence: TGCAGCGTCCAAGCGTCCGGGACTAGCGATAGTGAGACCCAGTACTTC. Its protein is CSVQASGTSDSETQYF.

The chain combines TRBV7-9 with TRBJ2-3; D is unresolved. Germline V gene sequence: CDR1 SEHNR, CDR2 FQNEAQ (reference sequence). The V end lost 5 bases, the J end lost 1 base, and 13 bases lay between the germline ends. The CDR3 is 15 residues long. The CDR3 DNA is TGTGCCAGCAGCCAACCTTTTGGGGGCACAGATACGCAGTATTTT. It codes for CASSQPFGGTDTQYF.

This clonotype has just a few counts. CDR3 in DNA: TGTGCCAGCAGCTTAGCCGGGACGGAGAACCCTTGGAGCTACACCTTC. This translates into CASSLAGTENPWSYTF. The chain couples TRBV11-3 to TRBJ1-2; perhaps TRBD1 as D (5 bases). Germline loops: CDR1 SGHNT, CDR2 YENEEA. The CDR3 is 16 amino acids. Trimming cost V 1 base and J 9 bases, with 21 bases left between them.

This chain connects TRBV20-1 to TRBJ2-4; 11 nucleotides match TRBD2. In germline, CDR1 is DFQATT, CDR2 SNEGSKA (reference sequence). The CDR3 runs 15 residues. V gave up 6 bases and J gave up 7 bases; unmatched junction bases: 11. The DNA for the CDR3 is TGCAGTGCCCATAGTGGGACTAGCGGTAGGAACATTCAGTACTTC. Its protein is CSAHSGTSGRNIQYF.

V usage is TRBV11-3 and J usage is TRBJ2-1; tentative D call: TRBD2 (6 bases). The V gene's germline CDR1 is SGHNT and CDR2 YENEEA. V was cut by 4 bases and J by 8 bases, with 18 bases left in between. There are 15 residues in the CDR3. CDR3 sequence (DNA): TGTGCCAGCAGCTCGGGGGTGGCGGGGCTCTATGAGCAGTTCTTC. It is translated as CASSSGVAGLYEQFF.

The chain combines TRBV20-1 with TRBJ1-4; tentatively, D is TRBD1 (5 bases). This CDR3 is built from 14 residues. V dropped 6 bases and J dropped 8 bases, with 19 bases sitting between them. From germline, CDR1 is DFQATT and CDR2 SNEGSKA (reference sequence). CDR3: CSAPLSWGDEKLFF. Here the CDR3 DNA reads TGCAGTGCCCCTCTGTCCTGGGGGGACGAAAAACTGTTTTTT.

This clonotype was detected only a few times. The chain has TRBV7-9 and TRBJ2-1; possibly TRBD1 for D (5 bases). CDR1 SEHNR and CDR2 FQNEAQ come from the germline V gene (reference sequence). Trimming left V 4 bases short and J 5 bases short, with 21 bases between. This CDR3 has 17 amino acids. The CDR3 DNA is TGTGCCAGCAGCTCCAGGGTCTCCGGAGCAAGAGACAATGAGCAGTTCTTC. This gives the protein CASSSRVSGARDNEQFF.

In the case of this clonotype: The junction departs from the called germline gene at one end, perhaps through a read error. This chain's CDR3 is CVSSYSVAYNEQFF. CDR3 nucleotides: TGTGTCAGCAGTTATAGCGTAGCCTACAATGAGCAGTTCTTC. The rearrangement joins TRBV7-2 to TRBJ2-1; TRBD2 might be the D (5 bases). CDR1 is SGHTA and CDR2 is FQGNSA in the germline V gene. The CDR3 length is 14 residues.

The genes are TRBV12-3 or TRBV12-4 and TRBJ2-1, with 8 bases lining up with TRBD1. J gave up 2 bases and V 7 bases, and 4 bases lay outside the gene matches. This CDR3 is 14 amino acids long. CDR3 sequence (DNA): TGTGCCAGCATCGCGGGACAGGCCTACAATGAGCAGTTCTTC. Its translation: CASIAGQAYNEQFF.

The CDR3 region is CASSEWRGAYNEQFF. The CDR3, as DNA: TGCGCCAGCAGTGAATGGCGGGGAGCCTACAATGAGCAGTTCTTC. The chain couples TRBV10-2 to TRBJ2-1; D possibly corresponds to TRBD2 (6 bases). Trimming pared 3 bases from V and 2 bases from J, leaving 11 bases between. From germline, CDR1 is WSHSY and CDR2 SAAADI. CDR3 size: 15 residues.

This clonotype came up a few times. The chain links TRBV20-1 to TRBJ1-6; tentative D call: TRBD1 (6 bases). The CDR3 spans 17 residues. Trimming cost V 6 bases and J 4 bases, with 22 bases left between them. From germline, CDR1 is DFQATT and CDR2 SNEGSKA (reference sequence). This CDR3 reads CSASGTRRIVYNSPLHF. DNA for the CDR3: TGCAGTGCCTCCGGGACACGCCGGATAGTATATAATTCACCCCTCCACTTT.

This rearrangement joins TRBV12-5 to TRBJ1-2; tentatively, D is TRBD1 (5 bases). This CDR3 is built from 15 residues. Germline V lookup: CDR1 LGHNT, CDR2 FRNRAP. The V end lost 6 bases, the J end lost 5 bases, and 19 bases lay between the germline ends. CDR3 DNA sequence: TGTGCTAGTGGCCCCCCGGGGCAGCCTCTTTATGGCTACACCTTC. Its protein is CASGPPGQPLYGYTF. Drawing the rest from reference TRBV12-5 and TRBJ1-2, the complete variable domain is DARVTQTPRHKVTEMGQEVTMRCQPILGHNTVFWYRQTMMQGLELLAYFRNRAPLDDSGMPKDRFSAEMPDATLATLKIQPSEPRDSAVYFCASGPPGQPLYGYTFGSGTRLTVV.